This TCR beta chain stems from a study of blood T cell repertoires in COVID-19. On the study more broadly: PBMCs, B-cell-depleted T cells, or T cells were the source of the cDNA or gDNA that made up the material.

This clone turned up a few times. Some clones are missing from TCRdb's copy, which holds only in-frame ones; the method was immunoSEQ multiplex PCR. The sample comprises fewer than 400,000 clones, roughly 90% of which are singletons, and about a fifth rests with the top ten. CDR3 length: 15 amino acids. V shed 10 bases and J shed 0 bases, with 18 bases lying between them. Germline loops: CDR1 SEHNR, CDR2 FQNEAQ (reference sequence). This TCR derives from a young woman who had recovered from COVID-19. The sample consisted of PBMCs or T cells enriched from blood (not recorded which). The rearrangement uses TRBV7-9 and TRBJ1-1; the D gene is possibly TRBD1 (5 bases). The CDR3 reads CATDLGGWVNTEAFF. The CDR3 DNA sequence: TGTGCCACCGACCTGGGGGGGTGGGTGAACACTGAAGCTTTCTTT.